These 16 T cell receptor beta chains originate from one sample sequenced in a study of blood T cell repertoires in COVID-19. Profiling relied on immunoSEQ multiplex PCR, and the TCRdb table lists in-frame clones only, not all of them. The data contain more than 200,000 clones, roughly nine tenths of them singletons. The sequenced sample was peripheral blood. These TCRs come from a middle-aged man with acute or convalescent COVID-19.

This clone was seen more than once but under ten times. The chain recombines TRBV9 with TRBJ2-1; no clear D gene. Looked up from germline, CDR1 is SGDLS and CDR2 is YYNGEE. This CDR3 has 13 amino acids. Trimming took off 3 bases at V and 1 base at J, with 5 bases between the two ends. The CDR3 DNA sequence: TGTGCCAGCAGCGGAACTTCCTACAATGAGCAGTTCTTC. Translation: CASSGTSYNEQFF.

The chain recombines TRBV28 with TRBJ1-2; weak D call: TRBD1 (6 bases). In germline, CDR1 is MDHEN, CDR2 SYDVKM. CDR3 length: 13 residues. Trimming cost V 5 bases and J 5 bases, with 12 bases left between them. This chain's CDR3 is CASSAGRGYGYTF. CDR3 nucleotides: TGTGCCAGCAGTGCAGGGAGGGGGTATGGCTACACCTTC.

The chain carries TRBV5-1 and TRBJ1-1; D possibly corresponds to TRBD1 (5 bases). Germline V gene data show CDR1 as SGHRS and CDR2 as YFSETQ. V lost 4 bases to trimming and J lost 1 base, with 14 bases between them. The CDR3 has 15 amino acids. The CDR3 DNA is TGCGCCAGCAGCCGGGAGGGGAAGCCGAACACTGAAGCTTTCTTT. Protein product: CASSREGKPNTEAFF.

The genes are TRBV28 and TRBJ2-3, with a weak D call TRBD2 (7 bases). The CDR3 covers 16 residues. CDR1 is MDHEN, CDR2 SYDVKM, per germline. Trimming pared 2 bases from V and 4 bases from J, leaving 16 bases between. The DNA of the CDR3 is TGTGCCAGCAGTTTAGGGGGGGCGGGAGTTTCAGATACGCAGTATTTT. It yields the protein CASSLGGAGVSDTQYF.

The CDR3 nucleotides read TGCGCCAGCAGCTCAGGCGACAGGGCAAATTACGAGCAGTACTTC. Translating it yields CASSSGDRANYEQYF. The rearrangement joins TRBV5-1 to TRBJ2-7; 7 bases fit TRBD1. This CDR3 spans 15 amino acids. Germline CDR1 and CDR2: SGHRS and YFSETQ. V lost 3 bases, J lost 4 bases, and 10 bases stayed unmatched.

CDR3 amino acids: CASSGRGTEAFF. CDR3 coding DNA: TGTGCCAGCAGCGGCCGCGGCACTGAAGCTTTCTTT. The genes are TRBV28 and TRBJ1-1; no definite D call. CDR1 and CDR2 (germline): MDHEN, SYDVKM. Trimming removed 6 bases from V and 4 bases from J, with 9 bases in between. The CDR3 length is 12 residues.

The CDR3 DNA reads as TGTGCCAGCAGGCCCGGGACTAGCGGCTACAATGAGCAGTTCTTC. Translated: CASRPGTSGYNEQFF. The chain uses TRBV5-4 and TRBJ2-1; 11 nucleotides line up with TRBD2. This CDR3 region has 15 residues. CDR1 is SGHNT and CDR2 is YYREEE in the germline V gene (reference sequence). V dropped 5 bases and J dropped 3; count of bases not matched to a gene: 4.

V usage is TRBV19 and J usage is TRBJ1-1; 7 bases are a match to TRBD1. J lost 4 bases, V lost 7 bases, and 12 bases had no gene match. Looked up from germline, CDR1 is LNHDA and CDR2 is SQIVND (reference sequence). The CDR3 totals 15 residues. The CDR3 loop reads CASTWGSQGSTEAFF. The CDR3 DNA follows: TGTGCCAGTACTTGGGGGTCACAGGGGAGCACTGAAGCTTTCTTT. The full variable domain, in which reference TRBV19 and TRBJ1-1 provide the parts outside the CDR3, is DGGITQSPKYLFRKEGQNVTLSCEQNLNHDAMYWYRQDPGQGLRLIYYSQIVNDFQKGDIAEGYSVSREKKESFPLTVTSAQKNPTAFYLCASTWGSQGSTEAFFGQGTRLTVV.

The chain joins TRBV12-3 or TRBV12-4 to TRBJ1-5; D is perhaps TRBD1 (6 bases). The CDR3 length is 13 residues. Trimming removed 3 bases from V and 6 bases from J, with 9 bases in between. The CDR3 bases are TGTGCCAGCAGTTTTAGGGGGGGTCAGCCCCAGCATTTT. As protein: CASSFRGGQPQHF.

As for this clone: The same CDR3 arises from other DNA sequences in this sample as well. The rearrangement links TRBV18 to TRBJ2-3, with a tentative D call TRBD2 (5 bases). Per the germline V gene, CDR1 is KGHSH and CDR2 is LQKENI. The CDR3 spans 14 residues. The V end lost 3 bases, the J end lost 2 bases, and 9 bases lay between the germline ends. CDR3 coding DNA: TGTGCCAGCTCACCCCGACGGGACACAGATACGCAGTATTTT. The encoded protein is CASSPRRDTDTQYF. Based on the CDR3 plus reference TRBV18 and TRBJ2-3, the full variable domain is NAGVMQNPRHLVRRRGQEARLRCSPMKGHSHVYWYRQLPEEGLKFMVYLQKENIIDESGMPKERFSAEFPKEGPSILRIQQVVRGDSAAYFCASSPRRDTDTQYFGPGTRLTVL.

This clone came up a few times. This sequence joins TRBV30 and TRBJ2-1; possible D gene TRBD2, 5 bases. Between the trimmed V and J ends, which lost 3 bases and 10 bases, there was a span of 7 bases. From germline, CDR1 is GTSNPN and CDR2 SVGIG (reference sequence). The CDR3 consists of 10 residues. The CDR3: CAWSTREQFF. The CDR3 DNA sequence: TGTGCCTGGAGCACTAGGGAGCAGTTCTTC.

CDR3 coding DNA: TGCAGCGTTGAAGATCGAGGCTATTCAGATACGCAGTATTTT. This encodes CSVEDRGYSDTQYF. The V call is TRBV29-1, the J call TRBJ2-3, with D unclear. The CDR3 length is 14 residues. Germline CDR1 and CDR2: SQVTM and ANQGSEA. V was cut by 0 bases and J by 4 bases, with 11 bases left in between.

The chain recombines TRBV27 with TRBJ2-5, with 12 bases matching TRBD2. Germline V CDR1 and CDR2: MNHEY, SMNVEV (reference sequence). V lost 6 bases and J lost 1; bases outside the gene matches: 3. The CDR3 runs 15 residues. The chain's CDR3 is CASRGLAGLQETQYF. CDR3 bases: TGTGCCAGCAGGGGACTAGCGGGTCTCCAAGAGACCCAGTACTTC.

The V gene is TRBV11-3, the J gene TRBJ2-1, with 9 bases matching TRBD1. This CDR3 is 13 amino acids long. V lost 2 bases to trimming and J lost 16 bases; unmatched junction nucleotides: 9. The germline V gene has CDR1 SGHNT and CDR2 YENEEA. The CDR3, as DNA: TGTGCCAGCAGCTTAAAAGGGACAGGGATTCGTTTCTTC. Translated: CASSLKGTGIRFF. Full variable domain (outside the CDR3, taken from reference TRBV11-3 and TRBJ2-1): EAGVVQSPRYKIIEKKQPVAFWCNPISGHNTLYWYLQNLGQGPELLIRYENEEAVDDSQLPKDRFSAERLKGVDSTLKIQPAELGDSAVYLCASSLKGTGIRFFGPGTRLTVL.

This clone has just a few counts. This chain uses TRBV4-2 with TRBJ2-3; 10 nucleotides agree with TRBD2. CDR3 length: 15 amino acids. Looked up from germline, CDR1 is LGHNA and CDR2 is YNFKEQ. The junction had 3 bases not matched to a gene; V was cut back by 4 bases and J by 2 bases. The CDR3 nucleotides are TGTGCCAGCAGCCCGGGACTAGCGAACACAGATACGCAGTATTTT. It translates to CASSPGLANTDTQYF.

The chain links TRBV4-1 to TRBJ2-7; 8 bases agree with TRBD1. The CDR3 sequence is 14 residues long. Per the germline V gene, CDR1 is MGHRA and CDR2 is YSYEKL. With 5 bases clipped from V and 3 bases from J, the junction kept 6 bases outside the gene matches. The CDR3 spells CASSLRTGFYEQYF. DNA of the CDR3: TGCGCCAGCAGCTTACGGACAGGGTTCTACGAGCAGTACTTC.